One and the same sample provided the 3 T cell receptor beta chains below, sequenced in a study of blood T cell repertoires in COVID-19. The method was immunoSEQ multiplex PCR; TCRdb's version includes in-frame clones alone and lacks a portion of them. The sample includes 200,000 to 250,000 clones, about 80% of them seen just once. The sample was peripheral blood. The source is a woman older than 75 with active or convalescent COVID-19.

The chain recombines TRBV6-6 with TRBJ1-5; unclear D gene. This CDR3 comprises 16 residues. The V and J ends lost 5 bases and 5 bases respectively, with 19 bases between them. CDR1 is MNHNY, CDR2 SVGAGI, per germline (reference sequence). The CDR3 loop reads CASSPNSGDGYQPQHF. DNA for the CDR3: TGTGCCAGCAGTCCCAATAGCGGGGATGGGTATCAGCCCCAGCATTTT.

This chain uses TRBV21-1 with TRBJ2-5; the table calls TRBD1, which could not be checked here. TRBV21-1 is given as a pseudogene. The CDR3 runs to 12 residues. CDR3 in amino acids: CASSATDETQYF. Written as DNA, the CDR3 is TGTGCCAGCAGCGCGACAGATGAGACCCAGTACTTC.

V is TRBV9 and J is TRBJ1-1; D is uncertain. V lost 0 bases to trimming and J lost 0 bases, with 12 bases between them. Germline V gene data show CDR1 as SGDLS and CDR2 as YYNGEE. This CDR3 has 16 amino acids. CDR3 amino acids: CASSVATLAVNTEAFF. CDR3 in DNA: TGTGCCAGCAGCGTAGCTACTTTAGCGGTGAACACTGAAGCTTTCTTT.